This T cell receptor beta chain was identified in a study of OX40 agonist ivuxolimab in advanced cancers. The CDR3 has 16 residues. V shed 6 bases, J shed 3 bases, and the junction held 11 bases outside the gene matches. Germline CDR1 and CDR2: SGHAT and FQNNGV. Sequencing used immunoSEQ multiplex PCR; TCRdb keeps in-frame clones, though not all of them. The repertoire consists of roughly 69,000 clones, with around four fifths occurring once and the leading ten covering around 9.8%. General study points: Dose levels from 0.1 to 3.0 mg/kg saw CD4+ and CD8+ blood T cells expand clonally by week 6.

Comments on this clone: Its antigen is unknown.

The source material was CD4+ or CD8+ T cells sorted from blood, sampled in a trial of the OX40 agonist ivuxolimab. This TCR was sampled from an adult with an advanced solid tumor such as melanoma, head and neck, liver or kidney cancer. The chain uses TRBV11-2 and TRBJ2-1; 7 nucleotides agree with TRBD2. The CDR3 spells CASRPISGTNYNEQFF. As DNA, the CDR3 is TGTGCCAGCAGACCTATAAGCGGGACGAACTACAATGAGCAGTTCTTC.